This record looks at one TCR beta chain sequence and its context. The V and J ends lost 0 bases and 7 bases respectively, with 13 bases between them. This CDR3 is built from 14 residues. Germline CDR1 and CDR2: SGHKS and YYEKEE (reference sequence). Combining iRepertoire HTBI primers with Arm-PCR of CDR3 regions, the authors built TCR beta libraries. TCRdb called the multiplex PCR reads again in MiXCR, with one record for every CDR3 protein. The repertoire includes hundreds of thousands of distinct CDR3 sequences, roughly 16% of them detected once, and about 17% sits in the top ten. The sample originates from a study of regulatory T cells in long-lasting Graves disease. Turning to the study itself: For a period under 3 months, newly diagnosed Graves' patients had taken antithyroid drugs.

This sample's time point: newly diagnosed GD, antithyroid drugs for less than 3 months. The TCR library used RNA extracted from PBMCs. The same specimen was also included in a second study, on T cells in Graves' hyperthyroidism and ophthalmopathy. As that study records: RT-PCR in the first round (using the HTBI primer set) targeted the TCR CDR3. Blood samples included most of the expanded thyroid clonotypes exceeding 0.001.

The source material was peripheral blood mononuclear cells (PBMCs), sampled at new diagnosis, from a patient treated with antithyroid drugs. The sequence was obtained from a woman aged 25 to 39 with Graves disease. This chain uses TRBV5-5 with TRBJ1-2, with a possible D match to TRBD1 (6 bases). The CDR3 sequence is CASSLVGGQIGYTF. CDR3 sequence (DNA): TGTGCCAGCAGCTTGGTTGGGGGCCAGATTGGCTACACCTTC.